A selection of T cell receptor beta chains follows, all from one sample in a study of beta chain features in type 1 diabetes. The protocol was immunoSEQ multiplex PCR, while the TCRdb copy is restricted to in-frame clones and leaves out a portion. The table shows roughly 300,000 clones, with 8% occurring only once. Sequencing input: central memory CD4+ T cells from blood. These receptors originate from a woman younger than 30 in good health. CDR3s include the opening cysteine and the closing phenylalanine or tryptophan. D genes are given only for firm matches. The size entry is marked missing in some rows and otherwise reads once, few, many or a size class.

clone size: -
V gene: TRBV19
J gene: TRBJ2-5
D gene: -
CDR3 protein: CASTATGATLRETQYF
CDR3 DNA: TGTGCCAGTACCGCGACCGGGGCAACGTTGAGAGAGACCCAGTACTTC

clone size: few
V gene: TRBV7-2
J gene: TRBJ1-3
D gene: -
CDR3 protein: CASSLGSSGNTIYF
CDR3 DNA: TGTGCCAGCAGCTTGGGAAGCTCTGGAAACACCATATATTTT

clone size: few
V gene: TRBV7-9
J gene: TRBJ1-2
D gene: -
CDR3 protein: CASSRPPNYGYTF
CDR3 DNA: TGTGCCAGCAGCCGACCACCTAACTATGGCTACACCTTC

clone size: -
V gene: TRBV5-1
J gene: TRBJ2-2
D gene: TRBD1
CDR3 protein: CASSLGGGYTGELFF
CDR3 DNA: TGCGCCAGCAGCTTGGGAGGGGGCTACACCGGGGAGCTGTTTTTT

clone size: few
V gene: TRBV7-8
J gene: TRBJ1-1
D gene: -
CDR3 protein: CASSPHQMNTEAFF
CDR3 DNA: TGTGCCAGCAGCCCCCACCAGATGAACACTGAAGCTTTCTTT

clone size: -
V gene: TRBV4-3
J gene: TRBJ2-3
D gene: -
CDR3 protein: CASSQRSLVGSEDTQYF
CDR3 DNA: TGCGCCAGCAGCCAAAGATCCCTTGTCGGGAGTGAGGATACGCAGTATTTT

clone size: -
V gene: TRBV10-3
J gene: TRBJ2-1
D gene: TRBD2
CDR3 protein: CAISEPGLAGVDGEQFF
CDR3 DNA: TGTGCCATCAGTGAGCCCGGCCTAGCGGGAGTTGATGGTGAGCAGTTCTTC

clone size: -
V gene: TRBV11-1
J gene: TRBJ2-3
D gene: -
CDR3 protein: CASSRAGGDTDTQYF
CDR3 DNA: TGTGCCAGCAGCCGGGCCGGGGGAGACACAGATACGCAGTATTTT

clone size: -
V gene: TRBV5-6
J gene: TRBJ2-7
D gene: -
CDR3 protein: CASSLSGTTYEQYF
CDR3 DNA: TGTGCCAGCAGCTTGTCGGGGACAACCTACGAGCAGTACTTC

clone size: -
V gene: TRBV14
J gene: TRBJ1-1
D gene: -
CDR3 protein: CASSQTGPNTEAFF
CDR3 DNA: TGTGCCAGCAGCCAGACAGGTCCGAACACTGAAGCTTTCTTT

clone size: -
V gene: TRBV29-1
J gene: TRBJ2-5
D gene: TRBD2
CDR3 protein: CSVEGPSGTSGREETQYF
CDR3 DNA: TGCAGCGTTGAAGGGCCGAGCGGGACTAGCGGGAGGGAAGAGACCCAGTACTTC

clone size: few
V gene: TRBV5-4
J gene: TRBJ1-2
D gene: -
CDR3 protein: CASSQGGWTGAEKGYTF
CDR3 DNA: TGTGCCAGCAGCCAAGGTGGCTGGACCGGGGCTGAAAAGGGCTACACCTTC

clone size: few
V gene: TRBV2
J gene: TRBJ2-7
D gene: -
CDR3 protein: CASSVGSSYEQYF
CDR3 DNA: TGTGCCAGCAGTGTAGGCAGCTCCTACGAGCAGTACTTC

clone size: -
V gene: TRBV5-8
J gene: TRBJ2-2
D gene: -
CDR3 protein: CASSLNLGTGELFF
CDR3 DNA: TGTGCCAGCAGCTTAAACCTAGGCACCGGGGAGCTGTTTTTT

clone size: few
V gene: TRBV27
J gene: TRBJ2-4
D gene: TRBD2
CDR3 protein: CASRKTSGRPGYIQYF
CDR3 DNA: TGTGCCAGCAGGAAAACTAGCGGGAGGCCCGGATACATTCAGTACTTC

clone size: -
V gene: TRBV27
J gene: TRBJ2-3
D gene: TRBD2
CDR3 protein: CASSFTSGSTDTQYF
CDR3 DNA: TGTGCCAGCAGTTTCACTAGCGGAAGCACAGATACGCAGTATTTT

clone size: many
V gene: TRBV6-1
J gene: TRBJ2-5
D gene: TRBD1
CDR3 protein: CASSGLEWDRYQETQYF
CDR3 DNA: TGTGCCAGCAGTGGATTGGAATGGGACAGGTACCAAGAGACCCAGTACTTC

clone size: -
V gene: TRBV7-2
J gene: TRBJ2-7
D gene: TRBD1
CDR3 protein: CASSPHPGTGRYEQYF
CDR3 DNA: TGTGCCAGCAGCCCACACCCGGGGACAGGGAGGTACGAGCAGTACTTC

clone size: -
V gene: TRBV4-1
J gene: TRBJ1-4
D gene: -
CDR3 protein: CASSQGYAGSHEKLFF
CDR3 DNA: TGCGCCAGCAGCCAAGGATATGCGGGCAGCCATGAAAAACTGTTTTTT

clone size: -
V gene: TRBV29-1
J gene: TRBJ1-2
D gene: -
CDR3 protein: CSVDTALGGYTF
CDR3 DNA: TGCAGCGTTGACACAGCCTTAGGGGGCTACACCTTC

clone size: -
V gene: TRBV13
J gene: TRBJ1-2
D gene: -
CDR3 protein: CASSRGRRGVGYGYTF
CDR3 DNA: TGTGCCAGCAGCCGCGGCAGGAGGGGGGTAGGCTATGGCTACACCTTC

clone size: many
V gene: TRBV7-2
J gene: TRBJ1-3
D gene: -
CDR3 protein: CASSSSLGGNTIYF
CDR3 DNA: TGTGCCAGCAGCTCGAGCCTTGGCGGAAACACCATATATTTT

clone size: few
V gene: TRBV7-2
J gene: TRBJ1-5
D gene: -
CDR3 protein: CASSLVGGGNQPQHF
CDR3 DNA: TGTGCCAGCAGCTTAGTTGGAGGGGGAAATCAGCCCCAGCATTTT

clone size: -
V gene: TRBV7-6
J gene: TRBJ1-1
D gene: TRBD1
CDR3 protein: CASRPGQGNTEAFF
CDR3 DNA: TGTGCCAGCAGACCGGGACAGGGGAACACTGAAGCTTTCTTT

clone size: -
V gene: TRBV7-9
J gene: TRBJ2-6
D gene: -
CDR3 protein: CASSLVGDSGANVLTF
CDR3 DNA: TGTGCCAGCAGCTTAGTTGGGGACTCTGGGGCCAACGTCCTGACTTTC

clone size: few
V gene: TRBV20-1
J gene: TRBJ2-7
D gene: -
CDR3 protein: CSATDKVMYF
CDR3 DNA: TGCAGTGCTACGGACAAAGTCATGTACTTC

clone size: few
V gene: TRBV29-1
J gene: TRBJ1-2
D gene: -
CDR3 protein: CSVAGGRNYGYTF
CDR3 DNA: TGCAGCGTTGCGGGGGGACGTAACTATGGCTACACCTTC

clone size: few
V gene: TRBV4-3
J gene: TRBJ2-7
D gene: TRBD1
CDR3 protein: CASSQSWMTGAYEQYF
CDR3 DNA: TGCGCCAGCAGCCAAAGCTGGATGACAGGGGCCTACGAGCAGTACTTC

clone size: few
V gene: TRBV5-1
J gene: TRBJ2-3
D gene: -
CDR3 protein: CASSRPGTDTQYF
CDR3 DNA: TGCGCCAGCAGCCGGCCCGGGACAGATACGCAGTATTTT

clone size: few
V gene: TRBV7-8
J gene: TRBJ2-1
D gene: TRBD2
CDR3 protein: CASSLHADSGGYNEQFF
CDR3 DNA: TGTGCCAGCAGCCTGCACGCGGACAGCGGGGGGTACAATGAGCAGTTCTTC

clone size: -
V gene: TRBV5-1
J gene: TRBJ2-5
D gene: TRBD2
CDR3 protein: CATRTSGSPLETQYF
CDR3 DNA: TGCGCCACCAGGACTAGCGGGAGTCCCTTAGAGACCCAGTACTTC

clone size: -
V gene: TRBV18
J gene: TRBJ2-1
D gene: TRBD2
CDR3 protein: CASSPAGQAGVIYGEQFF
CDR3 DNA: TGTGCCAGCTCACCCGCTGGTCAAGCGGGGGTGATATACGGTGAGCAGTTCTTC

clone size: few
V gene: TRBV11-2
J gene: TRBJ2-5
D gene: TRBD2
CDR3 protein: CASSFGLAGVRETQYF
CDR3 DNA: TGTGCCAGCAGTTTCGGACTAGCGGGAGTTCGAGAGACCCAGTACTTC

clone size: few
V gene: TRBV6-6
J gene: TRBJ2-1
D gene: -
CDR3 protein: CASSQTRMSNEQFF
CDR3 DNA: TGTGCCAGCAGTCAAACTAGAATGAGCAATGAGCAGTTCTTC

clone size: -
V gene: TRBV7-9
J gene: TRBJ2-1
D gene: -
CDR3 protein: CASSLTMGEARYNEQFF
CDR3 DNA: TGTGCCAGCAGCTTAACCATGGGAGAGGCGAGGTACAATGAGCAGTTCTTC

clone size: few
V gene: TRBV5-6
J gene: TRBJ2-5
D gene: TRBD2
CDR3 protein: CASSARISTSGSRVTQYF
CDR3 DNA: TGTGCCAGCAGCGCGCGGATCTCGACTAGCGGGAGTAGGGTGACCCAGTACTTC

clone size: -
V gene: TRBV10-3
J gene: TRBJ2-5
D gene: TRBD2
CDR3 protein: CAISEVAGGVETQYF
CDR3 DNA: TGTGCCATCAGTGAGGTAGCGGGAGGTGTAGAGACCCAGTACTTC

clone size: -
V gene: TRBV15
J gene: TRBJ1-2
D gene: -
CDR3 protein: CATSRAHRGIHGYTF
CDR3 DNA: TGTGCCACCAGCAGAGCCCATCGGGGGATTCATGGCTACACCTTC

clone size: -
V gene: TRBV29-1
J gene: TRBJ2-7
D gene: -
CDR3 protein: CSVVGGPNEQYF
CDR3 DNA: TGCAGCGTTGTTGGAGGGCCCAACGAGCAGTACTTC

clone size: few
V gene: TRBV28
J gene: TRBJ1-1
D gene: -
CDR3 protein: CACGGFTEAFF
CDR3 DNA: TGTGCCTGCGGCGGGTTCACTGAAGCTTTCTTT

clone size: many
V gene: TRBV14
J gene: TRBJ1-2
D gene: -
CDR3 protein: CASSQRTPNYGYTF
CDR3 DNA: TGTGCCAGCAGCCAACGGACACCGAACTATGGCTACACCTTC

clone size: few
V gene: TRBV11-2
J gene: TRBJ1-2
D gene: TRBD1
CDR3 protein: CASSLGQGYGYTF
CDR3 DNA: TGTGCCAGCAGCCTGGGACAGGGCTATGGCTACACCTTC

clone size: many
V gene: TRBV7-9
J gene: TRBJ2-5
D gene: -
CDR3 protein: CASSSDSETQYF
CDR3 DNA: TGTGCCAGCAGCTCAGACTCGGAGACCCAGTACTTC

clone size: few
V gene: TRBV29-1
J gene: TRBJ1-1
D gene: -
CDR3 protein: CSGSGNSNTEAFF
CDR3 DNA: TGCAGCGGATCCGGGAACTCGAACACTGAAGCTTTCTTT

clone size: few
V gene: TRBV4-3
J gene: TRBJ2-5
D gene: -
CDR3 protein: CASSQVGGGRKETQYF
CDR3 DNA: TGCGCCAGCAGCCAAGTAGGCGGGGGCAGGAAAGAGACCCAGTACTTC

clone size: few
V gene: TRBV29-1
J gene: TRBJ2-7
D gene: TRBD1
CDR3 protein: CSVGQGVGEQYF
CDR3 DNA: TGCAGCGTTGGACAGGGGGTTGGAGAGCAGTACTTC

clone size: many
V gene: TRBV10-3
J gene: TRBJ1-5
D gene: -
CDR3 protein: CAISLDMGPQHF
CDR3 DNA: TGTGCCATCAGTTTAGACATGGGGCCCCAGCATTTT

clone size: few
V gene: TRBV5-4
J gene: TRBJ1-2
D gene: TRBD1
CDR3 protein: CASRGQGAYGYTF
CDR3 DNA: TGTGCCAGCAGGGGACAGGGGGCCTATGGCTACACCTTC

clone size: -
V gene: TRBV6-5
J gene: TRBJ1-2
D gene: -
CDR3 protein: CASSSGSVGSGYTF
CDR3 DNA: TGTGCCAGCAGTTCAGGGTCTGTAGGAAGTGGCTACACCTTC

clone size: many
V gene: TRBV28
J gene: TRBJ2-7
D gene: -
CDR3 protein: CASPPAGGSSYEQYF
CDR3 DNA: TGTGCCAGCCCCCCCGCCGGGGGTAGTTCGTATGAGCAGTACTTC

clone size: many
V gene: TRBV14
J gene: TRBJ1-2
D gene: TRBD1
CDR3 protein: CASSQDRGSGYTF
CDR3 DNA: TGTGCCAGCAGCCAGGACAGGGGATCTGGCTACACCTTC

clone size: -
V gene: TRBV11-2
J gene: TRBJ2-1
D gene: -
CDR3 protein: CASSTRVGGYNEQFF
CDR3 DNA: TGTGCCAGCAGCACCAGGGTGGGGGGCTACAATGAGCAGTTCTTC

clone size: few
V gene: TRBV7-2
J gene: TRBJ2-5
D gene: TRBD2
CDR3 protein: CASSLLAGDTQYF
CDR3 DNA: TGTGCCAGCAGCTTACTAGCGGGAGACACCCAGTACTTC

clone size: few
V gene: TRBV10-1
J gene: TRBJ2-1
D gene: TRBD1
CDR3 protein: CASSDGQGYNEQFF
CDR3 DNA: TGCGCCAGCAGTGACGGACAGGGCTACAATGAGCAGTTCTTC

clone size: -
V gene: TRBV5-1
J gene: TRBJ2-6
D gene: -
CDR3 protein: CASSLLGPGANVLTF
CDR3 DNA: TGCGCCAGCAGCCTGCTGGGACCTGGGGCCAACGTCCTGACTTTC